Presented here are 15 T cell receptor beta chains from one specimen sequenced in a study of response to subunit inactivated influenza vaccine. TCRdb analysed the RT-PCR reads with MiXCR anew, one entry per CDR3 protein. In the table there are about 570,000 distinct CDR3 sequences, roughly 10% of which are singletons. This specimen was PBMCs from blood, taken on the day of vaccination. Receptors originate from a man between 50 and 59 years old who received an inactivated influenza vaccine.

This chain connects TRBV20-1 to TRBJ2-1; no firm D call. Trimming took 5 bases from V and 8 from J, leaving 10 bases between them. The CDR3 covers 11 residues. Germline CDR1 DFQATT, CDR2 SNEGSKA (reference sequence). The CDR3 is CSARKMDEQFF. CDR3 bases: TGCAGTGCTCGGAAAATGGATGAGCAGTTCTTC.

The V and J genes are TRBV20-1 and TRBJ2-3, with 9 nucleotides matching TRBD2. The trim removed 1 base at V and 2 bases at J, leaving 7 bases unmatched. The CDR3 is made up of 16 amino acids. Germline V gives CDR1 DFQATT, CDR2 SNEGSKA (reference sequence). This CDR3 is CSARAGGTSYTDTQYF. CDR3 DNA sequence: TGCAGTGCTAGAGCAGGAGGGACTAGCTACACAGATACGCAGTATTTT.

The table lists this clonotype with many counts. The rearrangement links TRBV12-3 or TRBV12-4 to TRBJ2-1; D assignment may be TRBD1 or TRBD2 (5 bases each). The CDR3 is made up of 15 amino acids. V was clipped by 1 base and J by 9 bases, with 16 bases between them. CDR3 amino acids: CASSLGGYLVGEQFF. The CDR3 bases are TGTGCCAGCAGTTTAGGGGGGTATTTGGTGGGTGAGCAGTTCTTC.

This clonotype was seen ten or more times. The rearrangement links TRBV7-9 to TRBJ1-3; no clear D. The CDR3 runs 17 residues. Deletions cut 4 bases from V and 0 bases from J, with 16 bases between. Germline lookup yields CDR1 SEHNR and CDR2 FQNEAQ (reference sequence). The CDR3 loop is CASSSPTADDSGNTIYF. CDR3 nucleotide sequence: TGTGCCAGCAGCTCCCCGACGGCGGACGACTCTGGAAACACCATATATTTT.

This clonotype was detected ten times or more. The chain joins TRBV2 to TRBJ2-7; D possibly corresponds to TRBD2 (5 bases). This CDR3 has 14 residues. Germline loops: CDR1 SNHLY, CDR2 FYNNEI. Trimming pared 3 bases from V and 0 bases from J, leaving 9 bases between. CDR3 amino acids: CASSDGIISYEQYF. The CDR3 nucleotides read TGTGCCAGCAGTGACGGGATCATCTCCTACGAGCAGTACTTC. The full variable domain, with the rest looked up from reference TRBV2 and TRBJ2-7, is EPEVTQTPSHQVTQMGQEVILRCVPISNHLYFYWYRQILGQKVEFLVSFYNNEISEKSEIFDDQFSVERPDGSNFTLKIRSTKLEDSAMYFCASSDGIISYEQYFGPGTRLTVT.

This clonotype was observed many times. CDR3 bases: TGTGCCAGCAGCTTGGGGCAGGGAGTCACTGAAGCTTTCTTT. Protein sequence: CASSLGQGVTEAFF. The chain links TRBV5-6 to TRBJ1-1; D is possibly TRBD1 (5 bases). Trimming left V 0 bases short and J 4 bases short, with 10 bases between. The CDR3 is 14 residues long. The germline V gene has CDR1 SGHDT and CDR2 YYEEEE.

The sample holds a few counts of this clonotype. The chain is built from TRBV4-2 and TRBJ2-4; D gene uncertain. The germline V gene encodes CDR1 LGHNA and CDR2 YNFKEQ. The CDR3 is 13 residues long. Deletions cut 0 bases from V and 6 bases from J, with 6 bases between. This chain's CDR3 is CASSQDWGNIQYF. The CDR3 DNA sequence: TGTGCCAGCAGCCAAGATTGGGGAAACATTCAGTACTTC.

The chain joins TRBV18 to TRBJ1-4; a weak D match, TRBD1 (5 bases). Looked up from germline, CDR1 is KGHSH and CDR2 is LQKENI. The CDR3 sequence is 16 residues long. V shed 5 bases and J shed 3 bases, with 16 bases lying between them. Here the CDR3 DNA reads TGTGCCAGCTCAGGGGGGTCCCTGGGAGCTAATGAAAAACTGTTTTTT. It codes for CASSGGSLGANEKLFF.

This clonotype occurred a few times. The junction and the germline gene differ at one end; a read error may be behind it. The chain joins TRBV7-3 to TRBJ2-1, with D possibly matching TRBD2 (6 bases). Germline-derived CDR1 and CDR2 are SGHTA and FQGTGA. This CDR3 contains 17 residues. The CDR3 is CASILRTTRAGYNEQFF. Here the CDR3 DNA reads TGTGCCAGCATCTTACGCACTACTAGGGCGGGGTACAATGAGCAGTTCTTC.

The chain is built from TRBV15 and TRBJ2-5, with 11 positions matching TRBD2. From germline, CDR1 is LNHNV and CDR2 YYDKDF (reference sequence). CDR3 size: 20 residues. J gave up 5 bases and V 0 bases, and 17 bases lay outside the gene matches. CDR3 region: CATSRDEAGLAVPRRETQYF. CDR3 nucleotides: TGTGCCACCAGCAGAGATGAAGCGGGACTAGCGGTCCCCCGGCGGGAGACCCAGTACTTC.

This clonotype was counted only a few times. This chain links TRBV28 with TRBJ2-1; a possible D gene is TRBD1 (7 bases). This CDR3 contains 15 residues. The germline V gene has CDR1 MDHEN and CDR2 SYDVKM. Trimming pared 7 bases from V and 6 bases from J, leaving 19 bases between. The CDR3 region is CASTQTGRLGNEQFF. In nucleotides, the CDR3 is TGTGCCAGCACCCAGACAGGGAGGTTAGGCAATGAGCAGTTCTTC.

This clonotype was found a few times. The J gene is TRBJ2-3, the V gene TRBV6-4, with 9 bases matching TRBD2. Germline CDR1 is MRHNA and CDR2 is SNTAGT. V gave up 5 bases and J gave up 3 bases; unmatched junction bases: 6. The CDR3 is made up of 15 amino acids. The CDR3 is CASSRAGGFTDTQYF. The CDR3 DNA is TGTGCCAGCAGTAGAGCGGGAGGTTTTACAGATACGCAGTATTTT.

In its sample, this clonotype was seen a few times. The gene calls are TRBV7-9 and TRBJ2-3, with D possibly matching TRBD1 (6 bases). From germline, CDR1 is SEHNR and CDR2 FQNEAQ (reference sequence). CDR3 size: 15 residues. The V and J ends lost 4 bases and 4 bases respectively, with 15 bases between them. The CDR3 DNA reads TGTGCCAGCAGCTCCGAGGGGGTTATCGCAGATACGCAGTATTTT. It specifies CASSSEGVIADTQYF.

This sequence joins TRBV28 and TRBJ2-7, with TRBD1 identical over 7 bases. The CDR3 loop spans 14 amino acids. CDR1 is MDHEN and CDR2 is SYDVKM in the germline V gene. The V segment lost 6 bases and the J segment 6 bases; nucleotides outside the gene matches: 11. The CDR3 sequence: CASSPPAGGSEQYF. CDR3 DNA sequence: TGTGCCAGCAGCCCCCCCGCAGGGGGATCCGAGCAGTACTTC.

This clonotype was picked up a small number of times. The V call is TRBV20-1, the J call TRBJ2-4; D not resolved. The ends were cut back, 3 bases at V and 3 bases at J, with 9 bases in the middle. Germline V gives CDR1 DFQATT, CDR2 SNEGSKA (reference sequence). The CDR3 is made up of 13 amino acids. The CDR3: CSASVGNKNIQYF. The CDR3 coding sequence is TGCAGTGCTAGTGTAGGGAACAAAAACATTCAGTACTTC.